These T cell receptor beta chains were read from a single sample in a study of T cell repertoires in cytomegalovirus infection. TCRdb re-called the reads with MiXCR, one entry per CDR3 protein. The table includes approximately 490,000 distinct CDR3 sequences, roughly 10% detected once. Sequenced input: PBMCs. The receptor source for this set is a human donor in good health (CMV status not recorded). Some clones in this sample may be carry-over from other donors' samples. Each CDR3 is given with its conserved first and last residue. D genes are given only for firm matches. Size values are once, few and many counts, or a class for expanded clones, and some rows have none.

v_call	j_call	clone_size	d_call	cdr3_aa	cdr3_nt
TRBV27	TRBJ1-1	-	-	CASSSLQGQGPNTEAFF	TGTGCCAGCAGTTCTCTACAGGGTCAGGGGCCAAACACTGAAGCTTTCTTT
TRBV4-2	TRBJ2-7	many	TRBD1	CASSDGQGRTYEQYF	TGTGCCAGCAGCGACGGACAGGGGCGAACCTACGAGCAGTACTTC
TRBV7-6	TRBJ2-1	many	TRBD1	CASSSGQGIDEQFF	TGTGCCAGCAGCTCGGGACAGGGTATTGATGAGCAGTTCTTC
TRBV29-1	TRBJ2-5	-	-	CSVGTPSETQYF	TGCAGCGTTGGAACCCCTTCAGAGACCCAGTACTTC
TRBV29-1	TRBJ2-7	-	TRBD2	CSVDAGVRGEQYF	TGCAGCGTTGATGCGGGAGTTCGAGGCGAGCAGTACTTC
TRBV6-1	TRBJ1-5	many	-	CASRADGLGQPQHF	TGTGCCAGCAGGGCGGACGGTTTAGGGCAGCCCCAGCATTTT
TRBV7-9	TRBJ1-4	many	-	CASSFPGGLATNEKLFF	TGTGCCAGCAGCTTTCCGGGAGGTCTAGCAACTAATGAAAAACTGTTTTTT
TRBV20-1	TRBJ1-5	-	-	CSASGRQPQHF	TGCAGTGCCTCTGGACGGCAGCCCCAGCATTTT
TRBV10-3	TRBJ2-5	many	-	CAISVDEETQYF	TGTGCCATCAGTGTCGACGAAGAGACCCAGTACTTC
TRBV20-1	TRBJ1-2	many	-	CSARLNKNYGYTF	TGCAGTGCTAGATTGAACAAAAACTATGGCTACACCTTC
TRBV20-1	TRBJ2-2	-	TRBD2	CSAPSGGAFGELFF	TGCAGTGCTCCTAGCGGGGGGGCCTTCGGGGAGCTGTTTTTT
TRBV7-2	TRBJ2-5	many	-	CASTPSFGTQYF	TGTGCCAGCACTCCTAGTTTCGGGACCCAGTACTTC
TRBV7-9	TRBJ2-1	-	TRBD1	CASSSPPDRAGNEQFF	TGTGCCAGCAGCTCCCCCCCGGACAGGGCGGGCAATGAGCAGTTCTTC
TRBV28	TRBJ2-1	few	TRBD2	CASSFRLAGGQNAFF	TGTGCCAGCAGTTTCCGACTAGCGGGAGGGCAGAACGCGTTCTTC
TRBV10-2	TRBJ2-1	many	TRBD2	CASMGSGRHSYNEQFF	TGCGCCAGCATGGGTAGCGGGAGGCACTCCTACAATGAGCAGTTCTTC
TRBV9	TRBJ2-2	many	-	CASSVDGGTGELFF	TGTGCCAGCAGCGTAGATGGCGGGACCGGGGAGCTGTTTTTT
TRBV7-9	TRBJ2-4	few	-	CASTRARASNIQYF	TGTGCCAGCACCCGGGCTCGGGCCTCAAACATTCAGTACTTC
TRBV12-5	TRBJ1-3	many	-	CASGPGISGNTIYF	TGTGCTAGTGGTCCGGGGATCTCTGGAAACACCATATATTTT
TRBV29-1	TRBJ2-2	-	-	CSVGGGQGGTGELFF	TGCAGCGTTGGGGGTGGGCAGGGAGGAACCGGGGAGCTGTTTTTT
TRBV5-1	TRBJ2-1	-	TRBD2	CASSLEKIAGYNEQFF	TGCGCCAGCAGCTTGGAGAAAATAGCGGGTTACAATGAGCAGTTCTTC
TRBV27	TRBJ2-6	many	-	CASTSRFSGANVLTF	TGTGCCAGCACCTCTAGGTTCTCTGGGGCCAACGTCCTGACTTTC
TRBV10-3	TRBJ1-1	many	TRBD1	CATRDSKNTEAFF	TGTGCCACCCGGGACAGCAAGAACACTGAAGCTTTCTTT
TRBV3-1	TRBJ1-1	-	-	CASSPRLDWVTEAFF	TGTGCCAGCAGTCCCAGACTAGATTGGGTTACTGAAGCTTTCTTT
TRBV14	TRBJ2-2	many	-	CASSQGPLGTGELFF	TGTGCCAGCAGCCAAGGCCCCTTGGGCACCGGGGAGCTGTTTTTT
TRBV18	TRBJ2-3	few	TRBD2	CASSPTSGSETQYF	TGTGCCAGCTCCCCGACTAGCGGGAGTGAGACGCAGTATTTT